Below, 9 T cell receptor beta chains from the same sample are listed, as sequenced in a study of graft-versus-host responses after intestinal transplantation. Their recognized antigens are unknown. The repertoire was sequenced with immunoSEQ multiplex PCR; TCRdb's copy has only in-frame clones and lacks some. The sample shows 50,000 to 60,000 clones, roughly 91% of them seen only once. The material sequenced was unstimulated CD4+ T cells sorted from spleen or lymph node cells, taken before transplant. Receptors originate from a human donor who was the organ donor for an intestinal transplant.

The V and J genes are TRBV19 and TRBJ2-7; TRBD2 matches at 14 bases. The CDR3 consists of 14 residues. V was pared by 3 bases and J by 6 bases, with 1 base of the junction left unmatched. Germline assignment: CDR1 LNHDA and CDR2 SQIVND (reference sequence). CDR3 DNA sequence: TGTGCCAGTAGTATGACTAGCGGGAGGGCCGAGCAGTACTTC. Protein product: CASSMTSGRAEQYF.

The chain recombines TRBV19 with TRBJ2-7, with 10 bases fitting TRBD1. With V trimmed by 5 bases and J by 3 bases, 1 base remained unmatched. The CDR3 runs to 13 residues. Germline loops: CDR1 LNHDA, CDR2 SQIVND (reference sequence). CDR3 DNA sequence: TGTGCCAGTAGTTGGGACAGGGGCTACGAGCAGTACTTC. Translating gives CASSWDRGYEQYF. Together with reference TRBV19 and TRBJ2-7, the CDR3 gives the full variable domain: DGGITQSPKYLFRKEGQNVTLSCEQNLNHDAMYWYRQDPGQGLRLIYYSQIVNDFQKGDIAEGYSVSREKKESFPLTVTSAQKNPTAFYLCASSWDRGYEQYFGPGTRLTVT.

The rearrangement links TRBV7-2 to TRBJ2-7; 8 bases are shared with TRBD1. Trimming cost V 2 bases and J 4 bases; bases outside gene matches: 1. Per germline, CDR1 SGHTA and CDR2 FQGNSA. This CDR3 is built from 13 residues. This CDR3 reads CASSLQGAYEQYF. The DNA for the CDR3 is TGTGCCAGCAGCTTACAGGGGGCGTACGAGCAGTACTTC.

V and J are TRBV5-1 and TRBJ2-1; 8 nucleotides match TRBD1. The CDR3 spans 14 residues. The germline gives CDR1 SGHRS, CDR2 YFSETQ. With 0 bases clipped from V and 14 bases from J, the junction kept 10 bases outside the gene matches. CDR3 protein: CASSLAPPTGDKFF. For the CDR3, the DNA is TGCGCCAGCAGCTTGGCCCCACCGACAGGGGACAAGTTCTTC.

This chain joins TRBV28 and TRBJ2-7; TRBD2 matches 11 bases. This CDR3 has 15 amino acids. The V gene's germline CDR1 is MDHEN and CDR2 SYDVKM. V lost 5 bases to trimming and J lost 6 bases; unmatched junction nucleotides: 9. The CDR3 DNA is TGTGCCAGCAGTCCAAGACTAGCGGGATCCCTCGAGCAGTACTTC. As protein: CASSPRLAGSLEQYF.

The V gene is TRBV18, the J gene TRBJ1-2, with TRBD1 matching 10 bases. CDR1 and CDR2 from the germline V gene are KGHSH and LQKENI. The CDR3 extends over 15 amino acids. With 3 bases clipped from V and 6 bases from J, the junction kept 7 bases outside the gene matches. CDR3 in amino acids: CASSPSGTGEHGYTF. The CDR3 coding sequence is TGTGCCAGCTCACCGTCCGGGACAGGGGAACATGGCTACACCTTC.

As concerns this clone: The same CDR3 arises from other DNA sequences in this sample as well. The gene calls are TRBV9 and TRBJ2-2; the match to TRBD2 covers 14 bases. The CDR3 covers 16 residues. The junction had 2 bases not matched to a gene; V was cut back by 3 bases and J by 4 bases. Germline CDR1 and CDR2: SGDLS and YYNGEE. The CDR3 reads CASSAGLAGGTGELFF. The CDR3 DNA is TGTGCCAGCAGCGCCGGACTAGCGGGGGGCACCGGGGAGCTGTTTTTT.

In its sample, this clone was seen a few times. The J gene is TRBJ1-4, the V gene TRBV9, with D possibly being TRBD1 (5 bases). CDR3 size: 15 residues. Trimming took off 4 bases at V and 5 bases at J, with 15 bases between the two ends. Germline V gives CDR1 SGDLS, CDR2 YYNGEE. The CDR3 loop is CASSPRGGANEKLFF. CDR3 bases: TGTGCCAGCAGCCCCCGCGGAGGGGCCAATGAAAAACTGTTTTTT.

The V call is TRBV23-1, the J call TRBJ2-3; 7 bases agree with TRBD1. TRBV23-1 counts as an open reading frame of uncertain function. With 4 bases clipped from V and 5 bases from J, the junction kept 18 bases outside the gene matches. This CDR3 has 18 amino acids. This chain's CDR3 is CASSRGRGCWRSIDTQYF. The DNA for the CDR3 is TGCGCCAGCAGTCGCGGCAGGGGGTGTTGGCGTTCTATAGATACGCAGTATTTT.